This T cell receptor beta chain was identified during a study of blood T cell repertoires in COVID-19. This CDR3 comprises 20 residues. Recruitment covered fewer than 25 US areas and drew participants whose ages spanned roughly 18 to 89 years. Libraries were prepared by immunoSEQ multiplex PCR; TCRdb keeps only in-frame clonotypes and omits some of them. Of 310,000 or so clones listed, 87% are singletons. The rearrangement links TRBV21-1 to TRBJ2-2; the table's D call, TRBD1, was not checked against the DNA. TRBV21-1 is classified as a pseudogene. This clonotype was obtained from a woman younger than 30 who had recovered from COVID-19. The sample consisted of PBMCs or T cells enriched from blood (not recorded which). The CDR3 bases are TGTGCCAGCAGCCCTATGTGCCCCTCAAGACAGGGAACCTTCACCGGGGAGCTGTTTTTT. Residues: CASSPMCPSRQGTFTGELFF.